This TCR beta chain was captured by sequencing in a study of T cell repertoires in cytomegalovirus infection. In the study overall: CMV epitopes used comprised recently identified HLA-C-restricted ones and well-studied HLA-B-restricted ones. Indicated by public TCR beta signatures were CMV infection and matching HLA type.

CDR3 length: 14 residues. The V gene's germline CDR1 is LNHDA and CDR2 SQIVND (reference sequence). The V and J ends lost 3 bases and 7 bases respectively, with 16 bases between them. TCRdb called the reads again in MiXCR, with one record for every CDR3 protein. This sample has 200,000 to 250,000 distinct CDR3 sequences, with around 40% found just once. Findings of the study overall: Using cumulative public TCR beta family frequency, the authors identified those who carried CMV together with the relevant HLA. Ex vivo, HLA-C-restricted CMV-specific TCR beta clonotypes prevailed over the rest of the response.

This clonotype was observed a few times. As yet, its antigen is unknown. The receptor was derived from a human donor in good health (CMV status not recorded). Some clones in this sample may be carry-over from other donors' samples. V is TRBV19 and J is TRBJ2-7; perhaps TRBD2 as D (5 bases). The specimen was CD8+ T cells from cultured PBMCs, collected from culture after CMV antigen stimulation. CDR3 in DNA: TGTGCCAGTAGTATGGGGAGAGGGTTGGAAGAGCAGTACTTC. Amino acids: CASSMGRGLEEQYF.